One and the same sample provided the 5 T cell receptor beta chains below, sequenced in a study of Graves' ophthalmopathy and Graves' hyperthyroidism. As the template, RNA transcripts were used to amplify TCR beta CDR3 regions. The workflow started with a first-round RT-PCR run with HTBI primers and then moved on to a second-round multiplex PCR. Each CDR3 protein gets one entry after TCRdb re-called the multiplex PCR reads with MiXCR. The table has over 650,000 distinct CDR3 sequences, just over 40% seen once; the top ten hold more than 3%. Sequenced input: peripheral blood. Receptors were obtained from an adult man with Graves' ophthalmopathy.

This clonotype has more than one count but fewer than ten. V and J are TRBV12-3 or TRBV12-4 and TRBJ2-5, with a possible D match to TRBD1 (6 bases). The CDR3 length is 18 residues. Trimming left V 1 base short and J 1 base short, with 19 bases between. The DNA for the CDR3 is TGTGCCAGCAGTTTAGTGCTTCATTTTGGGGGCGTCCAAGAGACCCAGTACTTC. Translation: CASSLVLHFGGVQETQYF.

The genes are TRBV29-1 and TRBJ2-7; tentative D call: TRBD2 (6 bases). The CDR3 has 11 amino acids. V was shortened by 4 bases and J by 4 bases, with 8 bases between the two germline ends. Germline CDR1 SQVTM, CDR2 ANQGSEA. DNA for the CDR3: TGCAGCGTTGGTGGGGGGTACGAGCAGTACTTC. It translates to CSVGGGYEQYF.

This clonotype was recorded at least ten times. This sequence joins TRBV2 and TRBJ2-2; D is possibly TRBD2 (5 bases). The CDR3 is made up of 13 amino acids. Germline V gene data show CDR1 as SNHLY and CDR2 as FYNNEI. V shed 8 bases and J shed 6 bases, with 13 bases lying between them. CDR3 sequence: CASRKERAGELFF. DNA of the CDR3: TGTGCCAGCCGGAAGGAGAGGGCCGGGGAGCTGTTTTTT.

The chain links TRBV7-6 to TRBJ1-4, with no clear D. Germline-derived CDR1 and CDR2 are SGHVS and FNYEAQ. This CDR3 is built from 16 residues. The ends were cut back, 2 bases at V and 4 bases at J, with 14 bases in the middle. In DNA form, the CDR3 reads TGTGCCAGCAGCTTACTAAGCGGGGTCGTTAATGAAAAACTGTTTTTT. As protein: CASSLLSGVVNEKLFF.

The V and J genes are TRBV2 and TRBJ1-1, with D hard to call. Germline CDR1 reads SNHLY; CDR2 reads FYNNEI. The CDR3 runs 14 residues. The ends were cut back, 8 bases at V and 0 bases at J, with 13 bases in the middle. The CDR3 bases are TGTGCCAGCGTAGGAACGGAATTGAACACTGAAGCTTTCTTT. Its translation: CASVGTELNTEAFF.